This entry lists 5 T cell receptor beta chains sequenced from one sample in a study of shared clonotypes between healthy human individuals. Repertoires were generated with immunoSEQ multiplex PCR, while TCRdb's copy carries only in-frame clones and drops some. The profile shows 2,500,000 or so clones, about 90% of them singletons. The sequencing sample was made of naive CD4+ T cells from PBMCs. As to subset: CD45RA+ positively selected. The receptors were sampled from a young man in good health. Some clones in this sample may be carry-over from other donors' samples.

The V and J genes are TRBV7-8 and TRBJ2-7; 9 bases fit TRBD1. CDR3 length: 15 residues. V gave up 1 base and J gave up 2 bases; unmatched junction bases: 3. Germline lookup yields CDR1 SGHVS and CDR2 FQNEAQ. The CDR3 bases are TGTGCCAGCAGCTTAGGACAGGGGGGACCCTACGAGCAGTACTTC. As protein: CASSLGQGGPYEQYF.

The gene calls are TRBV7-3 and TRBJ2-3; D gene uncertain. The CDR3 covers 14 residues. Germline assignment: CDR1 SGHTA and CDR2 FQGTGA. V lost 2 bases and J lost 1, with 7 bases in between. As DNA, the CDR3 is TGTGCCAGCAGCTTAGGTCAGGGCACAGATACGCAGTATTTT. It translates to CASSLGQGTDTQYF.

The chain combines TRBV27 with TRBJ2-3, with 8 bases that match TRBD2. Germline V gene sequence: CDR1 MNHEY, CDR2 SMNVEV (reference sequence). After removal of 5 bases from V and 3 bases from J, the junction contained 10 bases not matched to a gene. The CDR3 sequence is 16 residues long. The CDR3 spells CASSPIPGLETDTQYF. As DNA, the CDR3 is TGTGCCAGCAGTCCCATTCCGGGACTAGAGACAGATACGCAGTATTTT.

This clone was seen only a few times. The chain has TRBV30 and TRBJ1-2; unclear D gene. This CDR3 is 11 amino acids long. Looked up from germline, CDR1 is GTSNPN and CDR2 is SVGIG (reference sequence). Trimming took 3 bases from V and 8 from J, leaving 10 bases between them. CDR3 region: CAWRVTVGYTF. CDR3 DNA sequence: TGTGCCTGGAGGGTGACCGTAGGCTACACCTTC.

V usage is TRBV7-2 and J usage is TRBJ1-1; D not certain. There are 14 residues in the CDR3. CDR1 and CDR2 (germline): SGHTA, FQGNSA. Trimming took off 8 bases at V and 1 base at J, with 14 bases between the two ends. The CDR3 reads CASRPGVTNTEAFF. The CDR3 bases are TGTGCCAGCCGCCCTGGGGTCACGAACACTGAAGCTTTCTTT.